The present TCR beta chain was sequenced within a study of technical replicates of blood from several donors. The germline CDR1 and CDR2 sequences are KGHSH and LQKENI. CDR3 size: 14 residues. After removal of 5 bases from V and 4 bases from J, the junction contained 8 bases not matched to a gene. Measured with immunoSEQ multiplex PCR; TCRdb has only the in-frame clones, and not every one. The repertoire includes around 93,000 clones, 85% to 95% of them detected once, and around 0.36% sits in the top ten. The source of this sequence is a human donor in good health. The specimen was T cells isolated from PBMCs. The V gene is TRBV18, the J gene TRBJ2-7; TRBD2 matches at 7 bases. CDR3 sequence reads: CASSLGGIPYEQYF. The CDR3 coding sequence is TGTGCCAGCTCATTGGGGGGGATACCATACGAGCAGTACTTC. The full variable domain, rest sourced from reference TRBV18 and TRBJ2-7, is NAGVMQNPRHLVRRRGQEARLRCSPMKGHSHVYWYRQLPEEGLKFMVYLQKENIIDESGMPKERFSAEFPKEGPSILRIQQVVRGDSAAYFCASSLGGIPYEQYFGPGTRLTVT.